One T cell receptor (beta chain) is described in this entry. The antigen is unknown. These data are taken from a study of cytomegalovirus exposure and HLA in healthy donors. Broader study findings: Later findings reportedly placed an Asian-associated ancestry cluster below the 666-donor mean for N-insertions.

This CDR3 comprises 12 residues. V was pared by 8 bases and J by 5 bases, with 11 bases between. The germline CDR1 and CDR2 sequences are LNHDA and SQIVND (reference sequence). With 60 Vbeta and 13 Jbeta primers, the PCR was carried out. Data came from immunoSEQ multiplex PCR; TCRdb stores just in-frame clones and leaves some out. The data show over 95,000 clones, with around 77% seen just once and less than 6% held by the top ten. The genes are TRBV19 and TRBJ2-3; D unresolved. Sequencing was done on a sample of PBMCs. The clonotype originates from a woman in her 30s in good health and CMV-seropositive. DNA for the CDR3: TGTGCCAGTTCCCGTCGGGTAGATACGCAGTATTTT. It codes for CASSRRVDTQYF.